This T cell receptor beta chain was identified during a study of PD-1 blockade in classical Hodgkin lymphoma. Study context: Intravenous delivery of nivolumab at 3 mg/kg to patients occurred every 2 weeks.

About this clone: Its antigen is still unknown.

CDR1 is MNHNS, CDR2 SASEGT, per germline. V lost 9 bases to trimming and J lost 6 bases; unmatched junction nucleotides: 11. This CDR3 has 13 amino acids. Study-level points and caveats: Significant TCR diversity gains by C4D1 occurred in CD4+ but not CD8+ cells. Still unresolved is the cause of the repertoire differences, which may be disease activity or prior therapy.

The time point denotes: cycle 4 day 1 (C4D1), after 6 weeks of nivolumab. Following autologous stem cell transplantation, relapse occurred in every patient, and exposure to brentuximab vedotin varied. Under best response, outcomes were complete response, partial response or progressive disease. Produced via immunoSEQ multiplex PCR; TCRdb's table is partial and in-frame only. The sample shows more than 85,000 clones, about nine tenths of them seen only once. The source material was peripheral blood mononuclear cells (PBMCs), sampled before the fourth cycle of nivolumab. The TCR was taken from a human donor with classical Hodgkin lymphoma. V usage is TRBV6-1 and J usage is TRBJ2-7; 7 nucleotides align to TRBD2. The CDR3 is CASTQRDGLEQYF. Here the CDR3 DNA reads TGTGCCAGTACACAGCGGGATGGGCTCGAGCAGTACTTC.